This TCR beta chain was retrieved from a study of blood T cells in healthy people across ages. Findings and caveats of the study: Older age went with lower TCR beta diversity per million T cells, in a roughly linear way.

Sample-barcoded 5' priming and a J-beta primer mix drove a second PCR of about 7 to 11 cycles. MiXCR, run by TCRdb on the 5' RACE reads, gives a single entry per CDR3 protein. The table shows 450,000 to 700,000 distinct CDR3 sequences, with about 26% occurring only once. Samples each had at least 6 micrograms of total RNA extracted. With respect to this clonotype: Antigen unknown.

There are 14 residues in the CDR3. The germline V gene has CDR1 SGHTA and CDR2 FQGNSA. V lost 5 bases to trimming and J lost 3 bases, with 14 bases between them. The chain uses TRBV7-2 and TRBJ2-7, with D tentatively TRBD1 or TRBD2 (5 bases each). The sample comprised blood. This TCR came from a woman in her 70s in good health. In DNA form, the CDR3 reads TGTGCCAGCAGCACATGGGACGGAAACTACGAGCAGTACTTC. This codes for CASSTWDGNYEQYF.